This TCR beta chain emerged from a study of blood T cell repertoires in COVID-19. In the study overall: T cells, B-cell-depleted T cells, or PBMCs supplied cDNA or gDNA.

The V and J ends lost 6 bases and 7 bases respectively, with 16 bases between them. CDR3 size: 13 residues. Germline assignment: CDR1 MNHEY and CDR2 SVGAGI. Per the original data handling: Counts of nucleated cells, estimated from reference gene primer amplification, were obtained. Using immunoSEQ multiplex PCR, the repertoire was profiled, and TCRdb retains in-frame clones only, with some absent. D and trimming come from the DNA, and the V and J calls and clone size come from that table. The sample gives some 50,000 clones, about 88% of which show up once; less than 5.5% is in the top ten. The sample was peripheral blood. The rearrangement uses TRBV6-5 and TRBJ2-7; possibly TRBD2 for D (5 bases). This sequence originates from a man aged 35-49 years with active COVID-19. For the CDR3, the DNA is TGTGCCAGCAGGTCGCCTAGCCAGAGGGAGCAGTACTTC. Protein sequence: CASRSPSQREQYF.